Shown below are 20 T cell receptor beta chains from a single sample sequenced in a study of T cells expressing NK-cell markers. No DNA is given; TCRdb re-called the 5' RACE reads and lists each CDR3 protein once. The table lists some 190,000 distinct CDR3 sequences. Sample: blood T cells: a sorted CD56 or NKG2C T cell subset, CD4+ or CD8+ T cells, or bulk PBMC T cells (not recorded which). These receptors all stem from a man aged 18 to 69 in good health.

The V call is TRBV9, the J call TRBJ2-4; with no DNA, the TCRdb D assignment of TRBD1 cannot be verified. The CDR3 contains 17 residues. Looked up from germline, CDR1 is SGDLS and CDR2 is YYNGEE. This CDR3 is CASSVGGSLRAKNIQYF. Full variable domain (missing parts from reference TRBV9 and TRBJ2-4): DSGVTQTPKHLITATGQRVTLRCSPRSGDLSVYWYQQSLDQGLQFLIQYYNGEERAKGNILERFSAQQFPDLHSELNLSSLELGDSALYFCASSVGGSLRAKNIQYFGAGTRLSVL.

The rearrangement links TRBV11-1 to TRBJ2-3; the D call from TCRdb, TRBD1, cannot be confirmed without DNA. This CDR3 has 13 residues. Per the germline V gene, CDR1 is SGHAT and CDR2 is FQDESV (reference sequence). The CDR3 sequence is CASSLTDTDTQYF.

V and J are TRBV20-1 and TRBJ2-3; no DNA is available, so the TRBD2 call from TCRdb remains unchecked. Germline CDR1 DFQATT, CDR2 SNEGSKA (reference sequence). The CDR3 has 15 residues. The CDR3 sequence is CSARELAGNTDTQYF.

The chain has TRBV20-1 and TRBJ2-7; checking the TCRdb D call of TRBD2 is not possible without DNA. CDR3 length: 14 residues. Germline V gene lookup returns CDR1 DFQATT and CDR2 SNEGSKA (reference sequence). CDR3 region: CSARELAGIYEQYF.

The V and J genes are TRBV12-3 or TRBV12-4 and TRBJ2-5; the D call from TCRdb, TRBD2, cannot be confirmed without DNA. The CDR3 has 13 amino acids. CDR3 region: CASRDGLAGTQYF.

The rearrangement uses TRBV20-1 and TRBJ1-1. Germline values: CDR1 DFQATT, CDR2 SNEGSKA (reference sequence). The CDR3 is made up of 13 amino acids. This CDR3 reads CSAAGFRDTEAFF.

J is TRBJ2-5 and V is TRBV11-1; TCRdb gives TRBD1 as the D gene, but with no DNA this cannot be confirmed. Germline CDR1 and CDR2: SGHAT and FQDESV (reference sequence). The CDR3 spans 19 residues. The CDR3 region is CASSLPGTGWGSDQETQYF.

The chain joins TRBV4-1 to TRBJ2-7; TCRdb designates TRBD1, a call that cannot be tested without DNA. Germline V gene lookup returns CDR1 MGHRA and CDR2 YSYEKL. The CDR3 contains 18 residues. This CDR3 reads CASSQSWTDIVSSDEQYF.

The chain links TRBV6-6 to TRBJ1-1. This CDR3 has 13 amino acids. Germline V lookup: CDR1 MNHNY, CDR2 SVGAGI (reference sequence). The CDR3: CASSLREATEAFF.

This chain connects TRBV20-1 to TRBJ1-1; TCRdb lists TRBD1, though no DNA is available to test this call. In germline, CDR1 is DFQATT, CDR2 SNEGSKA (reference sequence). This CDR3 has 11 residues. The chain's CDR3 is CSARGGVIAFF.

This rearrangement joins TRBV12-3 or TRBV12-4 to TRBJ2-3; TCRdb returns TRBD2, unconfirmable since there is no DNA. The CDR3 extends over 14 amino acids. CDR3 loop: CASSLPGGLDTQYF.

The chain joins TRBV12-3 or TRBV12-4 to TRBJ2-5; there is no DNA to check the TCRdb D call of TRBD1. This CDR3 has 14 amino acids. The CDR3 is CASSLGLEGDFQYF.

The chain is built from TRBV3-1 and TRBJ2-7; TCRdb indicates TRBD2, and absent DNA this call remains unverified. Germline CDR1 reads LGHDT; CDR2 reads YNNKEL (reference sequence). CDR3 size: 17 residues. CDR3: CASSRETSGESSYEQYF.

The chain couples TRBV28 to TRBJ2-5; the TRBD2 assignment by TCRdb is unverifiable without DNA. The germline gives CDR1 MDHEN, CDR2 SYDVKM. This CDR3 has 17 residues. CDR3 sequence: CASSFLTSGGGKETQYF.

The V call is TRBV7-8, the J call TRBJ2-7; as DNA is missing, the TRBD2 call by TCRdb cannot be tested. Germline assignment: CDR1 SGHVS and CDR2 FQNEAQ. This CDR3 is 15 amino acids long. CDR3 region: CASSATRGGIYEQYF.

The chain has TRBV7-6 and TRBJ2-3; checking the TCRdb D call of TRBD2 is not possible without DNA. The CDR3 spans 17 residues. The V gene's germline CDR1 is SGHVS and CDR2 FNYEAQ. The CDR3 here is CASSPGADFFPTDTQYF.

The chain links TRBV12-3 or TRBV12-4 to TRBJ1-3; TCRdb outputs TRBD1, but without DNA this stays unchecked. This CDR3 region has 16 residues. CDR3 region: CASRRQGYTSGNTIYF.

The genes are TRBV28 and TRBJ1-5; the D call of TRBD1 rests on TCRdb alone, since no DNA is present to check it. Looked up from germline, CDR1 is MDHEN and CDR2 is SYDVKM. CDR3 length: 18 residues. The CDR3: CASSLLIWDRGENQPQHF.

The chain uses TRBV7-9 and TRBJ2-7. The germline gives CDR1 SEHNR, CDR2 FQNEAQ (reference sequence). This CDR3 has 14 amino acids. This CDR3 reads CASSLATHYYEQYF.

The rearrangement uses TRBV15 and TRBJ2-1. Germline V CDR1 and CDR2: LNHNV, YYDKDF (reference sequence). This CDR3 is 13 amino acids long. The CDR3 loop reads CATRQIPYNEQFF.